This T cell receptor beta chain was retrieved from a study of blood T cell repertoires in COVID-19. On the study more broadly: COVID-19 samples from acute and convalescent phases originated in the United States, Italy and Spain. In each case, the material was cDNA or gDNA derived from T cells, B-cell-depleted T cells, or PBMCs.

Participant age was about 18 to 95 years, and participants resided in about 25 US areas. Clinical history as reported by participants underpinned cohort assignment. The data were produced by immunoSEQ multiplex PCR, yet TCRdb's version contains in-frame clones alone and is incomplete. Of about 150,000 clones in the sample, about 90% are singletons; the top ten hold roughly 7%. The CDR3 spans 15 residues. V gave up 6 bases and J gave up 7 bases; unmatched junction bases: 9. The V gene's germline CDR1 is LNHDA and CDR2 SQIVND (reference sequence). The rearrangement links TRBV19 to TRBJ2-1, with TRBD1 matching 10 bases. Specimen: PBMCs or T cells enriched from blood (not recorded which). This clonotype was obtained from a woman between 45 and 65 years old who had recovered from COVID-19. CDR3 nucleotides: TGTGCCAGTAGGGTTATCGGGACAGGGGTAAATGAGCAGTTCTTC. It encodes CASRVIGTGVNEQFF.